The 25 T cell receptor beta chains given below trace back to one sample, sequenced in a study of blood T cells in healthy people across ages. The use of a sample-barcoded 5' primer and a J-beta primer mix characterized a second PCR of roughly 6 to 11 cycles. TCRdb fed the 5' RACE reads into MiXCR, producing one record per CDR3 protein. Of a few hundred thousand distinct CDR3 sequences listed, 25% to 30% are singletons. Sequenced sample: blood. Receptors were obtained from a woman in her seventies in good health.

The J gene is TRBJ2-5, the V gene TRBV5-1, with 7 nucleotides matching TRBD2. The V segment lost 0 bases and the J segment 4 bases; nucleotides outside the gene matches: 9. The CDR3 extends over 16 amino acids. Germline assignment: CDR1 SGHRS and CDR2 YFSETQ. Here the CDR3 DNA reads TGCGCCAGCAGCTTGGCGGGGCGTCCGGGGGGAGAGACCCAGTACTTC. It encodes CASSLAGRPGGETQYF.

The V gene is TRBV7-2, the J gene TRBJ1-5, with TRBD1 as a possible D gene (5 bases). The germline V gene encodes CDR1 SGHTA and CDR2 FQGNSA. The CDR3 loop spans 13 amino acids. V lost 5 bases, J lost 3 bases, and 8 bases lay in between. DNA of the CDR3: TGTGCCAGCAGCCGACAGAACAATCAGCCCCAGCATTTT. Its translation: CASSRQNNQPQHF.

In regard to this clonotype: This clone may be a read error of a much larger clone one base away. The V call is TRBV24-1, the J call TRBJ2-1, with D perhaps TRBD1 (5 bases). The length of the CDR3 is 13 residues. Germline CDR1 and CDR2: KGHDR and SFDVKD. This CDR3 reads CAASEPGNNEQFF. The CDR3 bases are TGTGCCGCCAGTGAACCAGGGAACAATGAGCAGTTCTTC.

This clonotype was counted only a few times. The rearrangement links TRBV29-1 to TRBJ1-1; 9 bases are shared with TRBD1. The V segment lost 3 bases and the J segment 9 bases; nucleotides outside the gene matches: 8. Germline CDR1 is SQVTM and CDR2 is ANQGSEA. This CDR3 comprises 13 residues. The CDR3 sequence is CSVDLGDREKAFF. Written as DNA, the CDR3 is TGCAGCGTTGATCTCGGGGACAGGGAGAAAGCTTTCTTT.

The chain joins TRBV6-5 to TRBJ2-7; D possibly uses TRBD1 or TRBD2 (5 bases each). V lost 2 bases and J lost 10, with 15 bases in between. Germline V gene lookup returns CDR1 MNHEY and CDR2 SVGAGI. The CDR3 loop spans 13 amino acids. CDR3 bases: TGTGCCAGCAGTTACACGAGGGGACGTGAACAGTACTTC. Protein: CASSYTRGREQYF.

This clonotype was recorded only once. The chain couples TRBV9 to TRBJ2-1; possible D gene TRBD1, 6 bases. V lost 3 bases and J 12 bases, leaving 13 bases between the germline ends. Germline lookup yields CDR1 SGDLS and CDR2 YYNGEE. CDR3 length equals 12 residues. The CDR3: CASSASKGGQFF. DNA of the CDR3: TGTGCCAGCAGCGCAAGTAAAGGGGGGCAGTTCTTC.

CDR3 sequence: CASSLVAGGVAGELFF. The CDR3 coding sequence is TGTGCCAGCAGCTTAGTGGCGGGCGGGGTGGCCGGGGAGCTGTTTTTT. This chain uses TRBV7-2 with TRBJ2-2; D is perhaps TRBD2 (6 bases). This CDR3 contains 16 residues. Trimming took 1 base from V and 6 from J, leaving 15 bases between them. Germline V gene lookup returns CDR1 SGHTA and CDR2 FQGNSA.

V gene TRBV6-5 combines with J gene TRBJ2-1, with no clear D. This CDR3 comprises 15 residues. Looked up from germline, CDR1 is MNHEY and CDR2 is SVGAGI. V gave up 8 bases and J gave up 5 bases, with 19 bases separating them. The CDR3 spells CASYSFSRGHNEQFF. The CDR3, as DNA: TGTGCCAGCTATAGTTTCTCCCGTGGGCACAATGAGCAGTTCTTC.

About this clonotype itself: A junction end diverges from the germline sequence, so it may reflect a read error. This chain joins TRBV7-9 and TRBJ2-5; possibly TRBD2 for D (6 bases). From germline, CDR1 is SEHNR and CDR2 FQNEAQ (reference sequence). This CDR3 contains 11 residues. CDR3 DNA sequence: TGTGCCAGCAGCTTAGAGGACTATACAAGTTTC. The encoded protein is CASSLEDYTSF. Full variable domain (outside the CDR3, taken from reference TRBV7-9 and TRBJ2-5): DTGVSQNPRHKITKRGQNVTFRCDPISEHNRLYWYRQTLGQGPEFLTYFQNEAQLEKSRLLSDRFSAERPKGSFSTLEIQRTEQGDSAMYLCASSLEDYTSFGPGTRLLVL.

J is TRBJ1-2 and V is TRBV7-9, with a tentative D call TRBD1 (6 bases). The V gene lost 4 bases and the J gene lost 2 bases, with 11 bases spanning the gap. Germline V lookup: CDR1 SEHNR, CDR2 FQNEAQ (reference sequence). The CDR3 totals 14 residues. The CDR3 DNA is TGTGCCAGCAGCTCGGACAGCGACAACTATGGCTACACCTTC. Translated, it gives CASSSDSDNYGYTF.

The chain couples TRBV20-1 to TRBJ2-1; 12 bases fit TRBD2. The V gene's germline CDR1 is DFQATT and CDR2 SNEGSKA (reference sequence). V shed 4 bases, J shed 8 bases, and the junction held 9 bases outside the gene matches. There are 15 residues in the CDR3. The CDR3 protein is CSATTTSGGNYEQFF. Here the CDR3 DNA reads TGCAGTGCTACTACTACTAGCGGGGGGAATTATGAGCAGTTCTTC.

This clonotype showed up just a few times. The rearrangement joins TRBV7-8 to TRBJ1-2; 8 nucleotides match TRBD1. CDR1 SGHVS and CDR2 FQNEAQ come from the germline V gene. This CDR3 is 15 amino acids long. J gave up 5 bases and V 5 bases, and 10 bases lay outside the gene matches. The DNA of the CDR3 is TGTGCCAGCAGCACGGGACAGGCTTGGGGGTATGGCTACACCTTC. It is translated as CASSTGQAWGYGYTF.

The chain links TRBV24-1 to TRBJ1-2; 7 bases are shared with TRBD1. The CDR3 consists of 13 residues. Trimming took 4 bases from V and 8 from J; bases not matched to a gene: 6. Looked up from germline, CDR1 is KGHDR and CDR2 is SFDVKD. The CDR3 DNA reads as TGTGCCACCAGTGAGCCCGGGACAGAGGGCTACACCTTC. Translating it yields CATSEPGTEGYTF.

This clonotype was observed a handful of times. The chain combines TRBV12-3 or TRBV12-4 with TRBJ1-6; D not resolved. The CDR3 runs to 15 residues. With 2 bases removed from V and 1 base from J, the gap between germline ends came to 6 bases. The CDR3 here is CASSLWGSYNSPLHF. CDR3 nucleotides: TGTGCCAGCAGTTTATGGGGTTCCTATAATTCACCCCTCCACTTT.

The V and J genes are TRBV5-5 and TRBJ1-6; D is unclear. This CDR3 contains 13 residues. The germline CDR1 and CDR2 sequences are SGHKS and YYEKEE (reference sequence). Trimming pared 1 base from V and 12 bases from J, leaving 11 bases between. The CDR3 nucleotides are TGTGCCAGCAGCTTGTTGGGCTTTCTACCCCTCCACTTT. Its protein product is CASSLLGFLPLHF.

This clonotype was seen a few times. This chain joins TRBV20-1 and TRBJ1-4; D may be TRBD1 (5 bases). Germline CDR1 and CDR2: DFQATT and SNEGSKA (reference sequence). V was pared by 4 bases and J by 0 bases, with 9 bases between. This CDR3 contains 14 residues. The CDR3 here is CSAIRVTTNEKLFF. DNA for the CDR3: TGCAGTGCTATCAGGGTTACAACTAATGAAAAACTGTTTTTT.

In nucleotides, the CDR3 is TGCAGTGCTAGGAGGGGGCGGGGGGAGCCTCACAATGAGCAGTTCTTC. This gives the protein CSARRGRGEPHNEQFF. This chain uses TRBV20-1 with TRBJ2-1, with D possibly matching TRBD2 (8 bases). The CDR3 covers 16 residues. V was cut by 3 bases and J by 5 bases, with 20 bases left in between. Germline CDR1 is DFQATT and CDR2 is SNEGSKA (reference sequence).

This clonotype was seen only a few times. This chain connects TRBV12-3 or TRBV12-4 to TRBJ2-5; D is perhaps TRBD1 (6 bases). The better agreement between TRBJ2-7 and the DNA end casts doubt on the J call. This CDR3 is 14 amino acids long. The CDR3, as DNA: TGTGCCAGCAGTTTTCGGGACACCCTATACGAGCAGTACTTC. Protein: CASSFRDTLYEQYF.

V is TRBV7-2 and J is TRBJ1-2; D not resolved. This CDR3 contains 16 residues. In germline, CDR1 is SGHTA, CDR2 FQGNSA. Trimming removed 3 bases at V and 12 bases at J, with 26 bases between. CDR3 region: CASSFGSEPQGQGHTF. As DNA, the CDR3 is TGTGCCAGCAGCTTCGGAAGTGAACCTCAAGGGCAAGGCCACACCTTC.

This clonotype was observed a few times. The V call is TRBV7-8, the J call TRBJ1-4; D is uncertain. The V gene's germline CDR1 is SGHVS and CDR2 FQNEAQ. The CDR3 extends over 17 amino acids. Trimming pared 1 base from V and 3 bases from J, leaving 15 bases between. CDR3 nucleotide sequence: TGTGCCAGCAGCTTAGAGGGCTGGGCTGGAGCTAATGAAAAACTGTTTTTT. This encodes CASSLEGWAGANEKLFF.

This clonotype was seen just once. The rearrangement joins TRBV11-3 to TRBJ1-4; D may be TRBD1 (6 bases). This CDR3 has 18 amino acids. Germline-derived CDR1 and CDR2 are SGHNT and YENEEA. Trimming removed 2 bases at V and 7 bases at J, with 23 bases between. The chain's CDR3 is CASSLKGMRRGIGEKLFF. The CDR3 DNA sequence: TGTGCCAGCAGCTTAAAAGGGATGAGAAGGGGGATCGGTGAAAAACTGTTTTTT.

The rearrangement links TRBV29-1 to TRBJ2-1; the match to TRBD2 covers 9 bases. V gave up 7 bases and J gave up 4 bases; unmatched junction bases: 5. CDR1 is SQVTM, CDR2 ANQGSEA, per germline. There are 13 residues in the CDR3. The CDR3 protein is CSGERGAYNEQFF. The CDR3 DNA reads as TGCAGCGGAGAGCGGGGGGCATACAATGAGCAGTTCTTC.

This clonotype was counted a few times. This chain's CDR3 is CASSQASGFRYEQYF. In nucleotides, the CDR3 is TGTGCCAGCAGCCAAGCCTCGGGGTTTCGGTACGAGCAGTACTTC. This chain connects TRBV14 to TRBJ2-7; TRBD2 might be the D (5 bases). Germline lookup yields CDR1 SGHDN and CDR2 FVKESK. The length of the CDR3 is 15 residues. With 1 base removed from V and 4 bases from J, the gap between germline ends came to 14 bases.

The chain links TRBV18 to TRBJ2-5; D ambiguous. Looked up from germline, CDR1 is KGHSH and CDR2 is LQKENI. The V end was cut by 6 bases, the J end by 8 bases, with 16 bases between. This CDR3 is 13 amino acids long. This CDR3 reads CASSPDALGTQYF. The DNA for the CDR3 is TGTGCCAGCTCTCCGGACGCCTTGGGAACCCAGTACTTC.

V and J are TRBV30 and TRBJ2-3, with unresolved D. Germline values: CDR1 GTSNPN, CDR2 SVGIG (reference sequence). Trimming cost V 0 bases and J 0 bases, with 13 bases left between them. The CDR3 length is 16 residues. In DNA, the CDR3 is TGTGCCTGGAGTGTACCCCAGACTCGGAGCACAGATACGCAGTATTTT. Translating it yields CAWSVPQTRSTDTQYF. Drawing the rest from reference TRBV30 and TRBJ2-3, the complete variable domain is SQTIHQWPATLVQPVGSPLSLECTVEGTSNPNLYWYRQAAGRGLQLLFYSVGIGQISSEVPQNLSASRPQDRQFILSSKKLLLSDSGFYLCAWSVPQTRSTDTQYFGPGTRLTVL.